The present TCR beta chain was sequenced within a study of T cells in Graves' hyperthyroidism and ophthalmopathy. This clonotype came up once. RNA transcripts provided the source from which TCR beta CDR3 regions were amplified. The HTBI primer set drove a first-round RT-PCR of the TCR CDR3. MiXCR, run by TCRdb on the multiplex PCR reads, gives a single entry per CDR3 protein. The data show hundreds of thousands of distinct CDR3 sequences, 13% to 15% seen once. Germline CDR1 SGHAT, CDR2 FQDESV (reference sequence). V was clipped by 4 bases and J by 3 bases; unmatched bases: 6. The CDR3 totals 16 residues. The study included ophthalmopathy patients with Clinical Activity Score at least 3, NOSPECS grade at least 4 and duration under 3 months.

The V and J genes are TRBV11-1 and TRBJ2-2; 9 bases fit TRBD2. Source material: blood. This TCR derives from a woman aged 55-75 years with Graves' ophthalmopathy. CDR3 sequence reads: CASSSMSGRHTGELFF. The CDR3 DNA reads as TGTGCCAGCAGCTCGATGAGCGGGAGGCACACCGGGGAGCTGTTTTTT.